The clone carrying this TCR beta chain appeared many times. Treatment denoted: PENTA 11 planned treatment interruption arm or continuous ART arm. The data are from a study of HIV-infected children after antiretroviral therapy interruption. About the research overall: Children had CD4+ above 500, viral load below 50 copies/ml, either treatment arm.

Unique molecular identifiers were included in an RNA-based 3' RACE TCR library. TCRdb re-called the 3' RACE reads with MiXCR, one entry per CDR3 protein. This sample carries roughly 7,000 distinct CDR3 sequences, roughly 15% of them seen once, and the ten largest clones take about 13%. The J segment lost 4 bases and the V segment lost 0 bases, leaving 8 bases of the junction unmatched. Germline-derived CDR1 and CDR2 are LGHNT and FRNRAP. CDR3 size: 16 residues. The chain is built from TRBV12-5 and TRBJ2-7, with TRBD1 identical over 8 bases. Specimen: CD45RO+ CD8+ T cells from PBMCs, pooled from several time points, collected from a donor given antiretroviral therapy, either interrupted or continuous. Sample subset: memory CD8+ CD45RO+ CD45RA- T cells. The TCR sequence derives from a pool of human donors with HIV. The CDR3 region is CASGLVDRENVYEQYF. As DNA, the CDR3 is TGTGCTAGTGGTTTGGTGGACAGGGAAAACGTATACGAGCAGTACTTC. Variable domain in full (rest from reference TRBV12-5 and TRBJ2-7): DARVTQTPRHKVTEMGQEVTMRCQPILGHNTVFWYRQTMMQGLELLAYFRNRAPLDDSGMPKDRFSAEMPDATLATLKIQPSEPRDSAVYFCASGLVDRENVYEQYFGPGTRLTVT.